This TCR beta chain was found in a study of shared clonotypes between healthy human individuals. The CDR3 sequence is 17 residues long. Germline V gene lookup returns CDR1 MDHEN and CDR2 SYDVKM. V dropped 3 bases and J dropped 0 bases, with 15 bases sitting between them. TCRdb keeps only in-frame clones here, not all; method: immunoSEQ multiplex PCR. The sample shows about 600,000 clones, more than 95% of them seen only once. Overall study results and limits: Generally, naive subsets came out with larger estimated richness than memory subsets.

Regarding this clone: The antigen is not known.

The source material was naive CD4+ T cells sorted from blood. Subset noted: CD45RA+ positively selected. V and J are TRBV28 and TRBJ2-1, with D perhaps matching TRBD2 (6 bases). This receptor was identified in a woman in her thirties in good health. The CDR3 reads CASSLNGGRPSYNEQFF. CDR3 coding DNA: TGTGCCAGCAGTTTGAATGGGGGGAGGCCCTCCTACAATGAGCAGTTCTTC.